This section outlines one TCR beta chain sequence together with its context. The target antigen is unknown. The data were taken from a study of OX40 agonist ivuxolimab in advanced cancers. In the study overall: Given to patients was ivuxolimab, an agonistic anti-OX40 (CD134) antibody.

Study-wide results and caveats: On average, CD8+ T cells had more expanded clones than CD4+.

Sequenced by immunoSEQ multiplex PCR; TCRdb stores in-frame clones only, minus some. The table shows some 80,000 clones, with about nine tenths occurring only once. Germline V CDR1 and CDR2: MNHNS, SASEGT. The germline V and J ends were trimmed by 4 bases and 6 bases, with 13 bases remaining between them. The CDR3 consists of 14 residues. This clonotype was obtained from an adult with an advanced solid tumor such as melanoma, head and neck, liver or kidney cancer. Specimen: CD4+ or CD8+ T cells sorted from blood, collected in a trial of the OX40 agonist ivuxolimab. This chain links TRBV6-1 with TRBJ1-3; D is unclear. CDR3 bases: TGTGCCAGCAGTGCCCAGGACGGACCAAACACCATATATTTT. This translates into CASSAQDGPNTIYF.